This T cell receptor (beta chain) is from a study of blood T cell repertoires in COVID-19. Study background: Samples representing acute and convalescent COVID-19 were sourced from the United States, Italy and Spain.

As processed by the authors: Amplifying reference gene primers gave estimates of nucleated cell counts. The method was immunoSEQ multiplex PCR; TCRdb's version includes in-frame clones alone and lacks a portion of them. The V and J calls and the clone size are those of that table, but D and trimming were determined from the DNA. The sample shows under 200,000 clones, about four fifths of them seen only once. This clone was observed once. This CDR3 region has 14 residues. Germline V gene data show CDR1 as SNHLY and CDR2 as FYNNEI. Trimming at V came to 6 bases and at J to 8 bases, leaving 5 bases not matched to a gene. Seattle patient enrollment occurred during active infection, with longitudinal follow-up thereafter.

The chain recombines TRBV2 with TRBJ1-6; 9 positions agree with TRBD1. The source material was peripheral blood. The clonotype comes from a woman aged 60-70 years with COVID-19, enrolled during active disease. CDR3 loop: CASRGGQGYSPLHF. The CDR3, as DNA: TGTGCCAGCAGGGGGGGACAGGGTTATTCACCCCTCCACTTT. The full variable domain, rest sourced from reference TRBV2 and TRBJ1-6, is EPEVTQTPSHQVTQMGQEVILRCVPISNHLYFYWYRQILGQKVEFLVSFYNNEISEKSEIFDDQFSVERPDGSNFTLKIRSTKLEDSAMYFCASRGGQGYSPLHFGNGTRLTVT.